The entry below describes one TCR beta chain. These data belong to a study of blood T cell repertoires in COVID-19. At the level of the study: COVID-19 samples, acute and convalescent, were from the United States, Italy and Spain. T cells, B-cell-depleted T cells, or PBMCs supplied cDNA or gDNA.

Original methodology: Estimation of nucleated cell counts relied on the amplification of reference gene primers. Some clones are missing from TCRdb's copy, which holds only in-frame ones; the method was immunoSEQ multiplex PCR. V, J and clone size are those of that table, while D and trimming were read from the DNA. The table lists about 260,000 clones, about 89% of them singletons. Germline CDR1 and CDR2: LGHDT and YNNKEL (reference sequence). Unmatched junction bases numbered 5, after V lost 1 base and J lost 4 bases. This CDR3 comprises 15 residues. The TCR originated in a man aged 35 to 55 who had recovered from COVID-19. The sequenced material came from peripheral blood. The gene calls are TRBV3-1 (or the pseudogene TRBV3-2) and TRBJ2-7, with TRBD1 matching over 9 bases. The CDR3 DNA reads as TGTGCCAGCAGCCAAGGAGGGACAGGGTTGTACGAGCAGTACTTC. The encoded protein is CASSQGGTGLYEQYF.